Detailed here is one T cell receptor beta chain. Its antigen remains unknown. Participants comprised healthy donors of bone marrow. The PCR had 60 Vbeta and 13 Jbeta primers. Assay: immunoSEQ multiplex PCR; the TCRdb copy retains only in-frame clones and omits some. Counted here are about 160,000 clones, roughly 85% occurring once; the ten biggest clones make up roughly 2.2%. These data come from a study of cytomegalovirus exposure and HLA in healthy donors. Whole-study findings and limits: Specific recognition of CMV antigens was confirmed in vitro for a few chains (all CMV-associated).

Between the trimmed V and J ends, which lost 5 bases and 4 bases, there was a span of 15 bases. Looked up from germline, CDR1 is SGDLS and CDR2 is YYNGEE. The CDR3 covers 15 residues. The specimen sequenced was PBMCs. The receptor comes from a man between 18 and 35 years old in good health and CMV-seropositive. V and J are TRBV9 and TRBJ2-2, with a weak D call TRBD2 (7 bases). The CDR3 nucleotides read TGTGCCAGCAGTGCTATGGGAGGGGGCACCGGGGAGCTGTTTTTT. Its protein is CASSAMGGGTGELFF.